Each of the 9 T cell receptor beta chains below was sequenced from the same sample in a study of blood T cell repertoires in COVID-19. Clones were read by immunoSEQ multiplex PCR, and TCRdb kept only the in-frame ones, dropping some. The sample yields tens of thousands of clones, 84% seen once. Sequenced sample: peripheral blood. Receptors originate from a human donor in a cohort sampled during active COVID-19.

The rearrangement joins TRBV5-4 to TRBJ2-3, with 15 bases aligning to TRBD2. The CDR3 covers 17 residues. Unmatched junction bases numbered 8, after V lost 4 bases and J lost 5 bases. Germline V gives CDR1 SGHNT, CDR2 YYREEE (reference sequence). CDR3 amino acids: CASSRGLAGGPGDTQYF. Here the CDR3 DNA reads TGTGCCAGCAGCCGGGGACTAGCGGGGGGCCCGGGAGATACGCAGTATTTT.

V and J are TRBV20-1 and TRBJ1-2; D gene unclear. V dropped 5 bases and J dropped 5 bases, with 9 bases sitting between them. The CDR3 spans 11 residues. Germline-derived CDR1 and CDR2 are DFQATT and SNEGSKA (reference sequence). The CDR3 DNA reads TGCAGTGCTTCAGTCCAGTATGGCTACACCTTC. Translating gives CSASVQYGYTF.

This chain uses TRBV5-1 with TRBJ2-1; 16 bases map to TRBD2. The junction had 21 bases not matched to a gene; V was cut back by 5 bases and J by 1 base. Germline CDR1 is SGHRS and CDR2 is YFSETQ. The CDR3 length is 23 residues. Here the CDR3 DNA reads TGCGCCAGCAGGCCAAGAAGGTCAACGACGGGACTAGCGGGGGGGCTATCCTACAATGAGCAGTTCTTC. Amino acid sequence: CASRPRRSTTGLAGGLSYNEQFF.

This chain uses TRBV6-2 or TRBV6-3 with TRBJ1-6; no definite D call. Trimming cost V 0 bases and J 10 bases, with 4 bases left between them. The germline V gene encodes CDR1 MNHEY and CDR2 SVGEGT. This CDR3 spans 12 amino acids. CDR3: CASSYSRSPLHF. In nucleotides, the CDR3 is TGTGCCAGCAGTTACTCGAGATCACCCCTCCACTTT.

The CDR3 loop reads CASSLQGAIYNEQFF. The CDR3 DNA follows: TGTGCCAGCAGCCTACAGGGGGCAATCTACAATGAGCAGTTCTTC. The rearrangement links TRBV7-2 to TRBJ2-1; 9 nucleotides align to TRBD1. J was trimmed by 3 bases and V by 5 bases; bases with no gene match: 5. The CDR3 spans 15 residues. Germline V gene sequence: CDR1 SGHTA, CDR2 FQGNSA.

This rearrangement joins TRBV11-2 to TRBJ2-2, with a tentative D call TRBD1 (7 bases). CDR1 SGHAT and CDR2 FQNNGV come from the germline V gene. V dropped 4 bases and J dropped 5 bases, with 17 bases sitting between them. The CDR3 totals 16 residues. CDR3 amino acids: CASSSSIRGRTGELFF. CDR3 bases: TGTGCCAGCAGCTCGTCGATCAGGGGGAGGACCGGGGAGCTGTTTTTT.

The chain employs TRBV7-8 and TRBJ1-1; 8 nucleotides match TRBD1. CDR1 is SGHVS and CDR2 is FQNEAQ in the germline V gene. V dropped 4 bases and J dropped 10; count of bases not matched to a gene: 5. There are 12 residues in the CDR3. The CDR3 DNA sequence: TGTGCCAGCAGCTACCCGGGGACAGGAGCTTTCTTT. Translating gives CASSYPGTGAFF.

The rearrangement links TRBV5-5 to TRBJ2-2, with 12 bases matching TRBD1. Unmatched junction bases numbered 7, after V lost 6 bases and J lost 7 bases. Looked up from germline, CDR1 is SGHKS and CDR2 is YYEKEE (reference sequence). CDR3 length: 15 residues. The CDR3, as DNA: TGTGCCAGCAACACCGGGACAGGGGGCATCGGGGAGCTGTTTTTT. This translates into CASNTGTGGIGELFF.

This clone was seen a handful of times. This sequence joins TRBV9 and TRBJ2-1; perhaps TRBD2 as D (7 bases). The CDR3 has 15 amino acids. The germline CDR1 and CDR2 sequences are SGDLS and YYNGEE. Trimming took 0 bases from V and 3 from J, leaving 10 bases between them. The CDR3 bases are TGTGCCAGCAGCGTAGAGGGGGGGTACTACAATGAGCAGTTCTTC. Translated: CASSVEGGYYNEQFF.